This T cell receptor beta chain was sequenced for a study of blood T cell repertoires in COVID-19. CDR1 is LNHDA and CDR2 is SQIVND in the germline V gene (reference sequence). V was pared by 4 bases and J by 0 bases, with 9 bases of the junction left unmatched. The length of the CDR3 is 18 residues. Measured with immunoSEQ multiplex PCR; TCRdb has only the in-frame clones, and not every one. Among approximately 140,000 clones listed, over 75% were seen once. Which cohort a participant joined came from the clinical history participants gave. The TCR comes from a woman aged 30 to 39 with acute COVID-19. What was sequenced was PBMCs or T cells enriched from blood (not recorded which). The chain recombines TRBV19 with TRBJ2-6, with 7 positions matching TRBD1. Here the CDR3 reads CASSTRQGTNSGANVLTF. CDR3 nucleotides: TGTGCCAGTAGTACAAGACAGGGAACCAACTCTGGGGCCAACGTCCTGACTTTC.